This T cell receptor (beta chain) came from a study of blood T cell repertoires in COVID-19. Study-wide background: Donors in the United States, Italy and Spain gave samples during acute or convalescent COVID-19.

Trimming cost V 4 bases and J 5 bases, with 14 bases left between them. This CDR3 is built from 14 residues. Per the germline V gene, CDR1 is SNHLY and CDR2 is FYNNEI. The sample holds a few counts of this clone. Authors' data handling: Cell counts per sample came from amplifying reference gene primers. Clones were read by immunoSEQ multiplex PCR, and TCRdb kept only the in-frame ones, dropping some. From that table come the V and J calls and clone size; the DNA was used to work out D and trimming. The table records about 210,000 clones, more than 75% of them present only once. This chain connects TRBV2 to TRBJ1-2; D unresolved. This sequence originates from a woman aged 35 to 49 with acute or convalescent COVID-19. Sequencing was done on a sample of peripheral blood. CDR3 sequence: CASSVKSGRYGYTF. The CDR3 bases are TGTGCCAGCAGTGTAAAGTCAGGCCGATATGGCTACACCTTC.